This TCR beta chain was sequenced in a study of early T cells in non-severe SARS-CoV-2 infection. CDR3 length: 15 residues. V was cut by 1 base and J by 5 bases, with 12 bases left in between. CDR1 is MGHRA, CDR2 YSYEKL, per germline. TCRdb fed the 5' RACE reads into MiXCR, producing one record per CDR3 protein. This repertoire shows roughly 55,000 distinct CDR3 sequences, more than 12% found once; its top ten account for approximately 9.1%. This clonotype was counted many times. The V gene is TRBV4-1, the J gene TRBJ2-4; no firm D call. This material consisted of whole blood, taken at baseline. The receptor was derived from an adult who was a healthcare worker with PCR-confirmed SARS-CoV-2 infection or an uninfected control (not recorded which). The CDR3 sequence is CASSQVFSGENIQYF. CDR3 nucleotide sequence: TGCGCCAGCAGCCAAGTATTTTCAGGCGAAAACATTCAGTACTTC.